Listed below are T cell receptor beta chains from one sample, sequenced in a study of blood T cell repertoires in COVID-19. This table comes from immunoSEQ multiplex PCR, and its TCRdb copy is limited to in-frame clones, with some not included. The sample records around 260,000 clones, approximately 83% being singletons. The sequenced sample consisted of PBMCs or T cells enriched from blood (not recorded which). These receptors all stem from a woman between 25 and 40 years old who had recovered from COVID-19. The CDR3 runs from the conserved cysteine through the conserved F or W.

v_call: TRBV7-9
cdr3_length: 19
cdr3_aa: CASTLGRLGGSYALHEQYF

v_call: TRBV2
cdr3_length: 15
cdr3_aa: CASSVWTGANYGYTF

v_call: TRBV3-1/TRBV3-2
cdr3_length: 15
cdr3_aa: CASSRGTGFNTEAFF

v_call: TRBV7-8
cdr3_length: 15
cdr3_aa: CASSLGTGRANEQFF

v_call: TRBV28
cdr3_length: 17
cdr3_aa: CASSHFMRRLASGELFF

v_call: TRBV30
cdr3_length: 13
cdr3_aa: CAWSVRENTEAFF

v_call: TRBV11-2
cdr3_length: 16
cdr3_aa: CASSVDGQGLNYGYTF

v_call: TRBV5-1
cdr3_length: 18
cdr3_aa: CASTRGLAGDSSYNEQFF

v_call: TRBV11-2
cdr3_length: 20
cdr3_aa: CASSLERGTGLASTNEKLFF

v_call: TRBV18
cdr3_length: 15
cdr3_aa: CASSPRESMDSPLHF